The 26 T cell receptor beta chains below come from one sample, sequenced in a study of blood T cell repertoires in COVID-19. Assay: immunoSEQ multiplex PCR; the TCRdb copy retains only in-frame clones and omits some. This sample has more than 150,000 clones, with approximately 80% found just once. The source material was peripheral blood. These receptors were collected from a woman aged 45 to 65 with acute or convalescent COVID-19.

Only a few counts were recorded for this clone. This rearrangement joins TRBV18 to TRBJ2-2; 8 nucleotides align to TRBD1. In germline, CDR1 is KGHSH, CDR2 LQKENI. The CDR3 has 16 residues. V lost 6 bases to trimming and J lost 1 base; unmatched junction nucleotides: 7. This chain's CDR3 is CASSPLGTGNTGELFF. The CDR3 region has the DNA TGTGCCAGCTCGCCCCTCGGGACAGGGAACACCGGGGAGCTGTTTTTT.

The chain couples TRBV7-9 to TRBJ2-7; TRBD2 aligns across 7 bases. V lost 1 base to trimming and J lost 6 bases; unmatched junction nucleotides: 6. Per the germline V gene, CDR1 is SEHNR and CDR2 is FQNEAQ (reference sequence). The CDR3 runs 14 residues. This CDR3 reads CASSLGRAGVEQYF. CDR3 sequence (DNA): TGTGCCAGCAGCTTAGGCCGGGCGGGGGTCGAGCAGTACTTC.

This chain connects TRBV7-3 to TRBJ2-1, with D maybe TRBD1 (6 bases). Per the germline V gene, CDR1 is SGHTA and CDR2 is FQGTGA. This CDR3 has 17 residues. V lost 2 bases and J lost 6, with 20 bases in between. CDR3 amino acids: CASSLLPARQDANEQFF. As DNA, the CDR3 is TGTGCCAGCAGCTTATTACCGGCGAGACAGGATGCCAATGAGCAGTTCTTC.

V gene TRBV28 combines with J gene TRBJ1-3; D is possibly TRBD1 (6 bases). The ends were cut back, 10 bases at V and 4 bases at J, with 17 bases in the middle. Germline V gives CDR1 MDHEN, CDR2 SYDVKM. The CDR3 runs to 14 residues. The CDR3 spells CATRRGGEGNTIYF. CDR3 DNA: TGTGCCACACGAAGGGGGGGGGAAGGAAACACCATATATTTT.

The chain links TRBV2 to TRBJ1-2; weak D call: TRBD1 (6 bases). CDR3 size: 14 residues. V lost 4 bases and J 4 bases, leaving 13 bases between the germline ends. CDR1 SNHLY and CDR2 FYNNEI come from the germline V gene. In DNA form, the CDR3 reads TGTGCCAGCAGTGTGGCAGGGGCTACCTATGGCTACACCTTC. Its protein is CASSVAGATYGYTF.

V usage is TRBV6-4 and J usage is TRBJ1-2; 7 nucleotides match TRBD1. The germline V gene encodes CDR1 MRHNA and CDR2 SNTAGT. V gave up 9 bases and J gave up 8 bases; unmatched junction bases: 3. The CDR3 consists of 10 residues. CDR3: CARVGGGYTF. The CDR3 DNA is TGTGCCAGGGTAGGGGGCGGCTACACCTTC.

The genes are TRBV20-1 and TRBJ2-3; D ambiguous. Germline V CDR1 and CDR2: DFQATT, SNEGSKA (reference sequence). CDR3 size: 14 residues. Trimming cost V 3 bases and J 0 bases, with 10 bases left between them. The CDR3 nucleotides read TGCAGTGCTAGTCGAAGAGAGAGCACAGATACGCAGTATTTT. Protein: CSASRRESTDTQYF.

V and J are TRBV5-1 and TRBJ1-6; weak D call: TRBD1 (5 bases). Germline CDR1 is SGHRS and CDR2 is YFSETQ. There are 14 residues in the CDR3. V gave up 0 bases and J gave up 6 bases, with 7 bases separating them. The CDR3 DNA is TGCGCCAGCAGCTTGGGACAGTTTAATTCACCCCTCCACTTT. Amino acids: CASSLGQFNSPLHF.

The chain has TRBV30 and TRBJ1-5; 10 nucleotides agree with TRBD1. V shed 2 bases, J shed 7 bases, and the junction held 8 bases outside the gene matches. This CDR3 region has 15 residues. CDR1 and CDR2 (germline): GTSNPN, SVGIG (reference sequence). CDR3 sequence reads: CAWSSRRTGGQPQHF. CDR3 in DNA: TGTGCCTGGAGTAGCCGTCGGACAGGGGGACAGCCCCAGCATTTT.

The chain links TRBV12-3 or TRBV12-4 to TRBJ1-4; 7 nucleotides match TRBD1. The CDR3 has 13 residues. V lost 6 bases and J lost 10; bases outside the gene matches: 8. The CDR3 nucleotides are TGTGCCAGCAGAGGGACAGAGCTCCGAAAACTGTTTTTT. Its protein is CASRGTELRKLFF.

As DNA, the CDR3 is TGTGCCAGCAGCCGCAGGACAGGTCCTCTAGATTATAATTCACCCCTCCACTTT. This gives the protein CASSRRTGPLDYNSPLHF. The chain couples TRBV7-2 to TRBJ1-6, with 7 nucleotides matching TRBD1. V dropped 5 bases and J dropped 4; count of bases not matched to a gene: 14. The CDR3 consists of 18 residues. CDR1 is SGHTA, CDR2 FQGNSA, per germline.

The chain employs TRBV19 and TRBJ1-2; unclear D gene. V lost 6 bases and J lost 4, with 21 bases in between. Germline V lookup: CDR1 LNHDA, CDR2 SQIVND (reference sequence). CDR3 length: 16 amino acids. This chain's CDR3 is CASRTTGVGLGYGYTF. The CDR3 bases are TGTGCCAGTAGGACAACCGGGGTAGGATTGGGCTATGGCTACACCTTC.

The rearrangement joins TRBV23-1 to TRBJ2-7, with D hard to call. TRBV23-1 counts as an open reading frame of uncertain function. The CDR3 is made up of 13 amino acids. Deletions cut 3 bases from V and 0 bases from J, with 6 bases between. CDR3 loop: CASSHYSSYEQYF. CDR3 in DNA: TGCGCCAGCAGTCATTACAGCTCCTACGAGCAGTACTTC.

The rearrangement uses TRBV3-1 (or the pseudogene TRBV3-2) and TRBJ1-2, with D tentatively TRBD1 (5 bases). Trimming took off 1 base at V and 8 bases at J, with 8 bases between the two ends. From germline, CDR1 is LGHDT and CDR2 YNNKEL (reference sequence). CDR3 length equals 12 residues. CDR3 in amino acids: CASSQVRGGYTF. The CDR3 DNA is TGTGCCAGCAGCCAAGTTCGGGGGGGCTACACCTTC.

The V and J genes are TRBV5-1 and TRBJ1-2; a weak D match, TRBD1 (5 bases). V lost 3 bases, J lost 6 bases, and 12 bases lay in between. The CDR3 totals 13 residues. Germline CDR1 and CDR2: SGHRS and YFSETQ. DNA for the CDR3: TGCGCCAGCAGCTCGGGGGTATACGATGGCTACACCTTC. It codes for CASSSGVYDGYTF.

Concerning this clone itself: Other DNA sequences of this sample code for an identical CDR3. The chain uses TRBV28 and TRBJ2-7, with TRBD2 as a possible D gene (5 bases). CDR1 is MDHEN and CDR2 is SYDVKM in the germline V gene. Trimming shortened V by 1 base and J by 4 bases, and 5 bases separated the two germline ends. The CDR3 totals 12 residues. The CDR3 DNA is TGTGCCAGCAGTTTATCGGGGTACGAGCAGTACTTC. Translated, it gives CASSLSGYEQYF.

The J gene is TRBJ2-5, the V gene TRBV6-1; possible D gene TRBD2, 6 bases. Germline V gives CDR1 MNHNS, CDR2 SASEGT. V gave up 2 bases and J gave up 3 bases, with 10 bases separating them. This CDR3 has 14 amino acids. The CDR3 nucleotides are TGTGCCAGCAGTGAAAGGTGGGGGGAAGAGACCCAGTACTTC. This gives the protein CASSERWGEETQYF.

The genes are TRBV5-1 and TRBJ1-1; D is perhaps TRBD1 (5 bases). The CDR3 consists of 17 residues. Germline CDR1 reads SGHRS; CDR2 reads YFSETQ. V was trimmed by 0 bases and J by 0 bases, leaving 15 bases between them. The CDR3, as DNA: TGCGCCAGCAGCTTGGCTGGAAGGGGCAGCCTGAACACTGAAGCTTTCTTT. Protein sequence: CASSLAGRGSLNTEAFF. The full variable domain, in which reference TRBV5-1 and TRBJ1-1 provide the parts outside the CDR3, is KAGVTQTPRYLIKTRGQQVTLSCSPISGHRSVSWYQQTPGQGLQFLFEYFSETQRNKGNFPGRFSGRQFSNSRSEMNVSTLELGDSALYLCASSLAGRGSLNTEAFFGQGTRLTVV.

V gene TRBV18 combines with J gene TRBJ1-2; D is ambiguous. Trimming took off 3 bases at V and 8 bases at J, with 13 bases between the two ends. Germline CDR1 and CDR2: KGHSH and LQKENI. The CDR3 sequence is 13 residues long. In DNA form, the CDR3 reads TGTGCCAGCTCACCGTCAGACACTCGAGGCTACACCTTC. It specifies CASSPSDTRGYTF.

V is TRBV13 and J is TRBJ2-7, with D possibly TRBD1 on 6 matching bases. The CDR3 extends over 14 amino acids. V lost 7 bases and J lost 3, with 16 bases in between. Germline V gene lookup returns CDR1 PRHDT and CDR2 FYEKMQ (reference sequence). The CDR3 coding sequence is TGTGCCAGCACCTCCTGGACAGTGAGCTACGAGCAGTACTTC. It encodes CASTSWTVSYEQYF.

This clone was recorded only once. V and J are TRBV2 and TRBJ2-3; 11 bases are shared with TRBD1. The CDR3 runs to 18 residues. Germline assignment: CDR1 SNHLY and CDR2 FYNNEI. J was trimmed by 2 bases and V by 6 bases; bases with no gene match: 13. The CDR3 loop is CASRFTGQGAFSTDTQYF. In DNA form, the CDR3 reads TGTGCCAGCAGGTTTACAGGACAGGGGGCTTTCTCCACAGATACGCAGTATTTT.

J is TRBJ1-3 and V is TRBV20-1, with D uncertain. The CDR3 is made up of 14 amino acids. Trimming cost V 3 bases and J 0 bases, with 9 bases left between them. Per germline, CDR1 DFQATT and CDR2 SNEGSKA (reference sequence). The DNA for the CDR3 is TGCAGTGCTAGTAAGCAGCGCTCTGGAAACACCATATATTTT. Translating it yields CSASKQRSGNTIYF.

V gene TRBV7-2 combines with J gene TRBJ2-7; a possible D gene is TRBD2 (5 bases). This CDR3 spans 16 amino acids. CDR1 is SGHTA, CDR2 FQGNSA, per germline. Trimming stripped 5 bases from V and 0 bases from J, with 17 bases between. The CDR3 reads CASSTRREGDSYEQYF. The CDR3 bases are TGTGCCAGCAGCACCCGGCGAGAGGGTGACTCCTACGAGCAGTACTTC. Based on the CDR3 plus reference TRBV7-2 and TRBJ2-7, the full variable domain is GAGVSQSPSNKVTEKGKDVELRCDPISGHTALYWYRQSLGQGLEFLIYFQGNSAPDKSGLPSDRFSAERTGGSVSTLTIQRTQQEDSAVYLCASSTRREGDSYEQYFGPGTRLTVT.

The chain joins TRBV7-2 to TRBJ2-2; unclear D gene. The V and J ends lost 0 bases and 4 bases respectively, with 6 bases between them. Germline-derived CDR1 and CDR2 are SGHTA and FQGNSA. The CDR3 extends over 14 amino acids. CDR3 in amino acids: CASSLARRTGELFF. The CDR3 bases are TGTGCCAGCAGCTTAGCGCGGCGCACCGGGGAGCTGTTTTTT.

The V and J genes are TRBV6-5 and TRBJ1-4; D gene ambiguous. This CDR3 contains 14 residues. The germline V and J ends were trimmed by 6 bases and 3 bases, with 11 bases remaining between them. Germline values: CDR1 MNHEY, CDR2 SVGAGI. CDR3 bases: TGTGCCAGCAGCGGGATACGGGCTAATGAAAAACTGTTTTTT. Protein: CASSGIRANEKLFF.

The CDR3 here is CASSVGQGRKEQYF. In DNA form, the CDR3 reads TGTGCCAGCAGCGTAGGGCAGGGTCGGAAAGAGCAGTACTTC. This sequence joins TRBV9 and TRBJ2-7, with a tentative D call TRBD1 (5 bases). CDR1 is SGDLS, CDR2 YYNGEE, per germline. V lost 0 bases, J lost 7 bases, and 14 bases lay in between. CDR3 size: 14 residues.